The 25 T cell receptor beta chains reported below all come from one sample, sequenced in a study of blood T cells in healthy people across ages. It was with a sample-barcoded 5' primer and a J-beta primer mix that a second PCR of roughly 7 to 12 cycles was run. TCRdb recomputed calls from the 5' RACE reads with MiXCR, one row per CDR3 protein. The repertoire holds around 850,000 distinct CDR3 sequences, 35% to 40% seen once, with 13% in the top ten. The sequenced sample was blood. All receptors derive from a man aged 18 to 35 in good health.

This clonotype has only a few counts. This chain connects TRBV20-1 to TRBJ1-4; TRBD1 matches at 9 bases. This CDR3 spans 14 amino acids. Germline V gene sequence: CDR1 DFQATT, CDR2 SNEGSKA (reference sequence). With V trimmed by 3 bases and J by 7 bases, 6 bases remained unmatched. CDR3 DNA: TGCAGTGCTAGTTCGACAGGGGGATTTGAAAAACTGTTTTTT. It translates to CSASSTGGFEKLFF.

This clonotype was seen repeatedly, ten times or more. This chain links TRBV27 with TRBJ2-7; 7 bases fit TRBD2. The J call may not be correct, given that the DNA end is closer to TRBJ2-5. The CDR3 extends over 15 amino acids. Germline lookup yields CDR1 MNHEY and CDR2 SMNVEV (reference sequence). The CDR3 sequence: CASSLSGGVGETQYF. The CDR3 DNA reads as TGTGCCAGCAGTTTATCGGGAGGGGTCGGGGAGACCCAGTACTTC.

The CDR3: CSVEDTGVQETQYF. In DNA form, the CDR3 reads TGCAGCGTTGAGGACACAGGGGTTCAAGAGACCCAGTACTTC. V gene TRBV29-1 combines with J gene TRBJ2-5; TRBD1 agrees at 7 bases. The CDR3 length is 14 residues. Germline V gene sequence: CDR1 SQVTM, CDR2 ANQGSEA. V trimming: 3 bases; J trimming: 2 bases; junction bases outside the gene matches: 6.

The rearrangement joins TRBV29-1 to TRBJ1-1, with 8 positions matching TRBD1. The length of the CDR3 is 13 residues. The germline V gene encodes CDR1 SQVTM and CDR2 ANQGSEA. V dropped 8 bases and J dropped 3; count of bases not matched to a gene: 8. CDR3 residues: CSTTGQGDTEAFF. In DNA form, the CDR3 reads TGCAGCACTACCGGACAGGGCGACACTGAAGCTTTCTTT.

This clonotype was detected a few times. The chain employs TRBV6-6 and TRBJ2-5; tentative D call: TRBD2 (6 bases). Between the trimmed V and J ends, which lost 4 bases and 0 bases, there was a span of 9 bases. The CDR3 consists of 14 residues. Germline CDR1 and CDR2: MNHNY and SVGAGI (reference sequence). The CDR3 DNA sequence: TGTGCCAGCAGTTTACGGGAGTACCAAGAGACCCAGTACTTC. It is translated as CASSLREYQETQYF.

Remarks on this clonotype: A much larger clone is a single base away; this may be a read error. CDR3 nucleotides: TGTGCCAGCAGAAAGGGCGGGGGGACTTGGAGCCAAGAGATCCAGTACTTC. Amino acids: CASRKGGGTWSQEIQYF. This chain connects TRBV2 to TRBJ2-5; TRBD2 agrees at 8 bases. This CDR3 spans 17 amino acids. The germline gives CDR1 SNHLY, CDR2 FYNNEI.

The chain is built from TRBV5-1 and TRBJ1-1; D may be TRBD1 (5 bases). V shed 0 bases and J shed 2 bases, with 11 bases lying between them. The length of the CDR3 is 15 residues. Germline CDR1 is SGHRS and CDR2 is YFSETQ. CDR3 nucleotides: TGCGCCAGCAGCTTGGTGGTAGGGGTCAACACTGAAGCTTTCTTT. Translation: CASSLVVGVNTEAFF.

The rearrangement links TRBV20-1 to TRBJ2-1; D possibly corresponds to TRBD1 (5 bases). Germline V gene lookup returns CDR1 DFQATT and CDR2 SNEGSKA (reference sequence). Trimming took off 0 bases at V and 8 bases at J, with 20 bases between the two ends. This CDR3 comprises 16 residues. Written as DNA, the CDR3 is TGCAGTGCTAGAGATCTGAGACAGAGGCTAATTGATGAGCAGTTCTTC. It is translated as CSARDLRQRLIDEQFF.

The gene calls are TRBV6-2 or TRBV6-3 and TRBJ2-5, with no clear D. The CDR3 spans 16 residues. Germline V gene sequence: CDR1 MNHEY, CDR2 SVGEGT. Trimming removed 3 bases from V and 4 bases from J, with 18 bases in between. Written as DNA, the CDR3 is TGTGCCAGCAGTTATCGACCACCGGGCTTCGGAGAGACCCAGTACTTC. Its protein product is CASSYRPPGFGETQYF.

The CDR3 spells CASSRDRGLQETQYF. The CDR3 nucleotides read TGTGCCAGCAGCCGGGACAGGGGGTTACAAGAGACCCAGTACTTC. The V call is TRBV7-9, the J call TRBJ2-5, with 11 positions matching TRBD1. V lost 5 bases to trimming and J lost 2 bases; unmatched junction nucleotides: 4. The V gene's germline CDR1 is SEHNR and CDR2 FQNEAQ (reference sequence). The CDR3 sequence is 15 residues long.

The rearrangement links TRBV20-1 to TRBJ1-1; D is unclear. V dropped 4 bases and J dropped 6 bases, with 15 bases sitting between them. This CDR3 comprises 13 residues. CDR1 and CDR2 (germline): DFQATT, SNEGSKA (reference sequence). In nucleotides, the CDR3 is TGCAGTGCTACAAGGACTTCCCTCGCTGAAGCTTTCTTT. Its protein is CSATRTSLAEAFF.

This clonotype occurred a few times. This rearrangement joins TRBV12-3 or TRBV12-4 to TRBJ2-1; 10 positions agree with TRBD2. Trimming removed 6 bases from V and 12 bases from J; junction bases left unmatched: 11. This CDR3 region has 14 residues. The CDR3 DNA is TGTGCCAGCAGAAGCGGGGGGGTCAAAAGTCGGCAGTTCTTC. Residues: CASRSGGVKSRQFF.

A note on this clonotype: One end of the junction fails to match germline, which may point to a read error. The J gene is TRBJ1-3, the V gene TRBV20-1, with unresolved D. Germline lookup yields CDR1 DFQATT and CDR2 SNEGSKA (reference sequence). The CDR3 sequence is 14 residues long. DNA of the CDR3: TGCAGTGCTGGAGACATGCTGGGCGGAAACACCATATATTTT. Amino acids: CSAGDMLGGNTIYF.

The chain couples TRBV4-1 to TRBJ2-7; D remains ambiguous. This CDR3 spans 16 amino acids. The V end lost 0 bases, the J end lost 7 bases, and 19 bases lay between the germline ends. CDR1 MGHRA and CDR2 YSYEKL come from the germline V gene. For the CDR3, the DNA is TGCGCCAGCAGCCAAGAGGGGTCCCTGCGGTCTTCAGAGCAGTACTTC. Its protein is CASSQEGSLRSSEQYF.

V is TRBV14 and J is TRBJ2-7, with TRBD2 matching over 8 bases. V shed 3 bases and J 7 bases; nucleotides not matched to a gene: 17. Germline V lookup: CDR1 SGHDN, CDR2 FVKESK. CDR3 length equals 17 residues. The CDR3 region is CASSQPSGGGSYNEQYF. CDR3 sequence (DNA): TGTGCCAGCAGCCAGCCGAGCGGGGGAGGCTCCTACAATGAGCAGTACTTC.

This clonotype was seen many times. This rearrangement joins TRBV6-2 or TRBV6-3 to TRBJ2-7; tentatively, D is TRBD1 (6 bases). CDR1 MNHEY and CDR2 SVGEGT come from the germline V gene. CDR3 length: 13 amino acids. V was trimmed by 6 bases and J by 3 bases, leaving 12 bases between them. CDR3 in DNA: TGTGCCAGCAGCCTACAGGGCCACTACGAGCAGTACTTC. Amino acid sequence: CASSLQGHYEQYF.

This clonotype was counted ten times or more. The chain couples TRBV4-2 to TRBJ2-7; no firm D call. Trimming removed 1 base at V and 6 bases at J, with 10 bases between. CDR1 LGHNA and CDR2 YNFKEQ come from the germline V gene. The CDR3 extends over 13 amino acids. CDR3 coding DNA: TGTGCCAGCAGCCAAGGGCAGACGGGCGAGCAGTACTTC. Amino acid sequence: CASSQGQTGEQYF.

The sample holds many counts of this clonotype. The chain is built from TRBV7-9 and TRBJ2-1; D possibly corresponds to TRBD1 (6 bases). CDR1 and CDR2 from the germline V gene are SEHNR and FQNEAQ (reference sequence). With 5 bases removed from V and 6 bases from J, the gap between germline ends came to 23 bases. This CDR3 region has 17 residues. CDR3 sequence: CASSPPYRASFPNEQFF. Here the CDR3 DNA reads TGTGCCAGCAGCCCCCCCTACAGGGCCTCTTTCCCCAATGAGCAGTTCTTC.

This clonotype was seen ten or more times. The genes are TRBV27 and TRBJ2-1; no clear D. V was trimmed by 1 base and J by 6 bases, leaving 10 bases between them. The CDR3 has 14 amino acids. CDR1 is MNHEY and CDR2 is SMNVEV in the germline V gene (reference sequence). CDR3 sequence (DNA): TGTGCCAGCAGTTTATGGTCGGCTCCCAATGAGCAGTTCTTC. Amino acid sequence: CASSLWSAPNEQFF.

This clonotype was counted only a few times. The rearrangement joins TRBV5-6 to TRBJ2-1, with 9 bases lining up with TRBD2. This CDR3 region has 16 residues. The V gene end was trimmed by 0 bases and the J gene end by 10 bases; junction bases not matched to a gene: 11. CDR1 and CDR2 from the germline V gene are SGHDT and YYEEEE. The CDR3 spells CASSLASGELQDEQFF. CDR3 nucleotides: TGTGCCAGCAGCTTGGCTAGCGGGGAGCTACAGGACGAGCAGTTCTTC.

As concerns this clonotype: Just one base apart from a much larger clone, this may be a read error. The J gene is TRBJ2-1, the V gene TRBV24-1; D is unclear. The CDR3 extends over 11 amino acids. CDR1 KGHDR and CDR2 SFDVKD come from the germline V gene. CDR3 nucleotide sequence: TGTACCACCAGTGATTCGTATGAGCAGTTCTTC. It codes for CTTSDSYEQFF.

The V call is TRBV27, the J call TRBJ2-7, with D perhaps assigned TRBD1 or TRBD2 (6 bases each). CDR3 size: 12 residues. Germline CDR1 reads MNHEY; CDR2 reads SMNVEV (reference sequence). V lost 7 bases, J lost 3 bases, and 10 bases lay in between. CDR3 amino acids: CASKRGDYEQYF. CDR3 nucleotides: TGTGCCAGCAAGAGGGGGGACTACGAGCAGTACTTC.

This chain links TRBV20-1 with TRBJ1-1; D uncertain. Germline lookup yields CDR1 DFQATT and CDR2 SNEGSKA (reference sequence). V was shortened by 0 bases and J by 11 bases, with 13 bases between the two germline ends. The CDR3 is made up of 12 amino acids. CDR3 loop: CSARDVGIVAFF. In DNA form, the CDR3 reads TGCAGTGCTAGAGATGTCGGGATCGTCGCTTTCTTT.

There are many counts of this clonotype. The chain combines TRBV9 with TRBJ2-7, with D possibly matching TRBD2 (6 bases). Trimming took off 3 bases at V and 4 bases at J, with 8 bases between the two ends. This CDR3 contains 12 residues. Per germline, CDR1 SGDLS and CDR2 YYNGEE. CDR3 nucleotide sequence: TGTGCCAGCAGCGGGGGAGGATACGAGCAGTACTTC. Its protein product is CASSGGGYEQYF.

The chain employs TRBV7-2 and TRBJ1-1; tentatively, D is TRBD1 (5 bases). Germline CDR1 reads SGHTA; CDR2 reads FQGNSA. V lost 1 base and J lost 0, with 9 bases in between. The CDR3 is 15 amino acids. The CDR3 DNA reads TGTGCCAGCAGCTTAGAGGCCAGGGTGAACACTGAAGCTTTCTTT. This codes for CASSLEARVNTEAFF.